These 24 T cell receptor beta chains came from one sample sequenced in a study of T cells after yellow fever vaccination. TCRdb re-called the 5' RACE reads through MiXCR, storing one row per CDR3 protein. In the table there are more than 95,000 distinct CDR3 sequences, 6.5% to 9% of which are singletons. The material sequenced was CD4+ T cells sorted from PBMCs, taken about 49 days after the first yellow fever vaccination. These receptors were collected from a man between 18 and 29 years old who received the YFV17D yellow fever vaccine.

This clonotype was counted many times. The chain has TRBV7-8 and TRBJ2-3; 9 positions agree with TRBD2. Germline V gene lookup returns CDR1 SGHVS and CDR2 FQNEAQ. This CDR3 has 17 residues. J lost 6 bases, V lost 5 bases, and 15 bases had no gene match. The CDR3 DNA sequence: TGTGCCAGCAGCCGCCATGAACAGCGGGGGGCTGGGGATACGCAGTATTTT. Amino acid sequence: CASSRHEQRGAGDTQYF.

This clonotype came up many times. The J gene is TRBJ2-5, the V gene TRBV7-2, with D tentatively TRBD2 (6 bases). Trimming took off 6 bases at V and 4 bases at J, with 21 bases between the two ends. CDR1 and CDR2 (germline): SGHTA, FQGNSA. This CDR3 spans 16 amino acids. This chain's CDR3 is CASSPNAPTSPETQYF. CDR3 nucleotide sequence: TGTGCCAGCAGTCCTAATGCCCCGACTAGTCCAGAGACCCAGTACTTC.

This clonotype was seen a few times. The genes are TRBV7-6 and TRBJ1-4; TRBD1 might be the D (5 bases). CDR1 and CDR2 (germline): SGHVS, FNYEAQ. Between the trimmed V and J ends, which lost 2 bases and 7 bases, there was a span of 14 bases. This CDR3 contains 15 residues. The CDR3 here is CASSLLQEGFEKLFF. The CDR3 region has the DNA TGTGCCAGCAGCTTATTACAGGAGGGTTTTGAAAAACTGTTTTTT.

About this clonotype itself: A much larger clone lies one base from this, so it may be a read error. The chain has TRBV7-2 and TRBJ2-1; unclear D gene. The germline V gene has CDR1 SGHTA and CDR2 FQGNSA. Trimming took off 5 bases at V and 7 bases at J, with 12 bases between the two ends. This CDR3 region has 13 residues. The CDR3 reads CASSTPGDNEQFF. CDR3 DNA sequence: TGTGCCAGCAGCACCCCGGGCGATAATGAGCAGTTCTTC. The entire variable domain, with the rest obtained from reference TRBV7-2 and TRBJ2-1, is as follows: GAGVSQSPSNKVTEKGKDVELRCDPISGHTALYWYRQSLGQGLEFLIYFQGNSAPDKSGLPSDRFSAERTGGSVSTLTIQRTQQEDSAVYLCASSTPGDNEQFFGPGTRLTVL.

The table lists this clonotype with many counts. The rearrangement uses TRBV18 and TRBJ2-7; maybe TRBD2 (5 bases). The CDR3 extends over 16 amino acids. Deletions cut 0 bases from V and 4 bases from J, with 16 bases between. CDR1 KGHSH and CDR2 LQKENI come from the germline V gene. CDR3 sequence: CASSPPSRTHFYEQYF. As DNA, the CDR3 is TGTGCCAGCTCACCACCGTCCCGGACTCACTTTTACGAGCAGTACTTC.

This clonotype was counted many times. The CDR3 protein is CSASTGEAHYGYTF. CDR3 DNA: TGCAGTGCATCGACAGGGGAGGCTCACTATGGCTACACCTTC. The chain uses TRBV20-1 and TRBJ1-2; TRBD1 matches 8 bases. Germline V gene lookup returns CDR1 DFQATT and CDR2 SNEGSKA (reference sequence). V gave up 6 bases and J gave up 3 bases; unmatched junction bases: 9. The CDR3 runs to 14 residues.

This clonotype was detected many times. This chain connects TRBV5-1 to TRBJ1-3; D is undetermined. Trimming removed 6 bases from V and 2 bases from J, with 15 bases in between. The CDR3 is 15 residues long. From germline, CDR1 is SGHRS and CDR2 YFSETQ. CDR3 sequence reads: CASMNPGSPGNTIYF. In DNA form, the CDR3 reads TGCGCCAGCATGAACCCCGGGTCGCCTGGAAACACCATATATTTT.

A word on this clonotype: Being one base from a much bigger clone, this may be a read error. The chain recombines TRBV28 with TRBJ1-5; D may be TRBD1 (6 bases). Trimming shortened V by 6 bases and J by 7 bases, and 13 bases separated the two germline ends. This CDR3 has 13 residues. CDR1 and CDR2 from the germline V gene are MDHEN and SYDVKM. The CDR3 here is CASRITGKQPQHF. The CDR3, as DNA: TGTGCCAGCAGAATTACAGGGAAACAGCCCCAGCATTTT.

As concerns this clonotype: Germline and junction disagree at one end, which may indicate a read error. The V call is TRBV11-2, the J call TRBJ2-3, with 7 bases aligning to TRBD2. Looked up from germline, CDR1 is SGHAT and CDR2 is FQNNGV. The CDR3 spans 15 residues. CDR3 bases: TGTGCCAGCAGCTTAGAACAACTAGCGACAGATAAGCAGTATTTT. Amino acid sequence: CASSLEQLATDKQYF.

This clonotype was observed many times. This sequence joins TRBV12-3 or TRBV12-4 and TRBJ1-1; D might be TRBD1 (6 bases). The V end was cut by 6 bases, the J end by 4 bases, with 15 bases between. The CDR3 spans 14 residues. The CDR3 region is CASRRVGGATEAFF. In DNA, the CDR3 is TGTGCCAGCAGGCGAGTGGGGGGGGCCACTGAAGCTTTCTTT.

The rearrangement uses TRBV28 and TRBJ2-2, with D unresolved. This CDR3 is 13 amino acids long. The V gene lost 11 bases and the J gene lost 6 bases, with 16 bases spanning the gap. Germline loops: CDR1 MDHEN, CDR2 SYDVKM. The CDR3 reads CAGAYSLPGELFF. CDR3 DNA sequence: TGTGCCGGTGCGTACTCCCTCCCCGGGGAGCTGTTTTTT.

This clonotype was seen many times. The CDR3 region is CSVEGDRDAEAFF. The CDR3, as DNA: TGCAGCGTTGAAGGGGACAGGGACGCTGAAGCTTTCTTT. This chain joins TRBV29-1 and TRBJ1-1, with TRBD1 identical over 9 bases. Germline V gene data show CDR1 as SQVTM and CDR2 as ANQGSEA. V gave up 1 base and J gave up 6 bases; unmatched junction bases: 3. The CDR3 runs 13 residues.

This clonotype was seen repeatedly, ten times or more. CDR3 in amino acids: CASSPRLAKNIQYF. The CDR3 coding sequence is TGTGCCAGCAGCCCCCGCTTAGCCAAAAACATTCAGTACTTC. The V call is TRBV5-6, the J call TRBJ2-4; D gene unclear. Trimming took 4 bases from V and 0 from J, leaving 8 bases between them. The CDR3 extends over 14 amino acids. CDR1 is SGHDT, CDR2 YYEEEE, per germline.

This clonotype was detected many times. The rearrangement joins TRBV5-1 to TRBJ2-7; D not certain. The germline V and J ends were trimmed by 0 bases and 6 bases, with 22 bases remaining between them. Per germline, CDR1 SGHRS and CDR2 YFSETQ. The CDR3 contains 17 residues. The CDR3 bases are TGCGCCAGCAGCTTGGCTGTGGGGATCATGAGGACCTCCGAGCAGTACGTC. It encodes CASSLAVGIMRTSEQYV.

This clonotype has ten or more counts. The DNA of the CDR3 is TGTGCCAGTAGTAGGGACAGGGGAGATGAGCAGTTCTTC. Protein: CASSRDRGDEQFF. The chain is built from TRBV19 and TRBJ2-1; 10 nucleotides line up with TRBD1. The CDR3 is 13 residues long. V lost 4 bases to trimming and J lost 8 bases; unmatched junction nucleotides: 2. Germline V CDR1 and CDR2: LNHDA, SQIVND (reference sequence).

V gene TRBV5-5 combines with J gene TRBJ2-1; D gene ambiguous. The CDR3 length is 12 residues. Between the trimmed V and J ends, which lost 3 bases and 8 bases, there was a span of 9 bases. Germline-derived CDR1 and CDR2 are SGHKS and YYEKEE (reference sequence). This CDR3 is CASSSLSDEQFF. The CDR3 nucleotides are TGTGCCAGCAGCTCGCTCAGCGATGAGCAGTTCTTC.

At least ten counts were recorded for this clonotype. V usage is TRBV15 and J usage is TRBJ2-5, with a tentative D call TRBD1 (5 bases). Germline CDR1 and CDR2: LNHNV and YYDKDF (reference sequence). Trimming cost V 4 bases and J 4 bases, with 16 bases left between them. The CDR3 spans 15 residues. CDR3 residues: CATSTRTSGSETQYF. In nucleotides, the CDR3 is TGTGCCACCAGCACCCGGACCTCAGGGTCAGAGACCCAGTACTTC.

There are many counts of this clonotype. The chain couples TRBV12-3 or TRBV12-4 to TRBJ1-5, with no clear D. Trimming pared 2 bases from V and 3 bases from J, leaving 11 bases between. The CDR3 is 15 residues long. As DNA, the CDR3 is TGTGCCAGCAGTTTAAACGCAGGATACAATCAGCCCCAGCATTTT. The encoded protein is CASSLNAGYNQPQHF.

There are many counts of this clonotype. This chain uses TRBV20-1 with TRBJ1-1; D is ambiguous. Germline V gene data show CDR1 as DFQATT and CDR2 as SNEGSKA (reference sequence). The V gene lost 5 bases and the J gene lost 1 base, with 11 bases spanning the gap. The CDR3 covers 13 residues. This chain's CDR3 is CSAEWLGNTEAFF. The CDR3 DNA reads TGCAGTGCTGAATGGTTGGGGAACACTGAAGCTTTCTTT.

CDR3 loop: CASTVSYDNSPLHF. CDR3 DNA sequence: TGTGCCAGCACCGTTAGCTACGATAATTCACCCCTCCACTTT. The V call is TRBV7-2, the J call TRBJ1-6; D is ambiguous. The V gene lost 7 bases and the J gene lost 5 bases, with 12 bases spanning the gap. The CDR3 extends over 14 amino acids. Germline-derived CDR1 and CDR2 are SGHTA and FQGNSA.

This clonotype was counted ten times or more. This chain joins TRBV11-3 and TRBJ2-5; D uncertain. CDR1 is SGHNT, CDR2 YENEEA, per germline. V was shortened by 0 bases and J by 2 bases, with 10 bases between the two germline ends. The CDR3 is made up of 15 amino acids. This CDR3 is CASSLDLAKQETQYF. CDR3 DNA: TGTGCCAGCAGCTTAGATCTCGCTAAGCAAGAGACCCAGTACTTC.

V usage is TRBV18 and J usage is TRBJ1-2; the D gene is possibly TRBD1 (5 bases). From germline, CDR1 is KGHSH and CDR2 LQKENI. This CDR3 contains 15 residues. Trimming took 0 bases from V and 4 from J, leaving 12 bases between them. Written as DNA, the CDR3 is TGTGCCAGCTCACCACCGGTTGGGACCCTCTATGGCTACACCTTC. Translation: CASSPPVGTLYGYTF.

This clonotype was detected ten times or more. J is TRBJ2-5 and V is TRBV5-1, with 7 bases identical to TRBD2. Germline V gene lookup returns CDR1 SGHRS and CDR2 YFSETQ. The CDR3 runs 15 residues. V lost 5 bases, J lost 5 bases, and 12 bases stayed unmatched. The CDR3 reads CASRSSGSAGETQYF. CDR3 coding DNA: TGCGCCAGCAGAAGTAGCGGGTCGGCGGGGGAGACCCAGTACTTC.

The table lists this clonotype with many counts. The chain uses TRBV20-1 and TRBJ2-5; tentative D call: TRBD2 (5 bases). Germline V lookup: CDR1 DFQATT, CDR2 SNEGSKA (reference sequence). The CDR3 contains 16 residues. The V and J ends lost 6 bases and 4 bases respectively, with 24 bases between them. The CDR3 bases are TGCAGTGCCATTCGTTCAAGGACTGGATCCGGAGAGACCCAGTACTTC. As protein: CSAIRSRTGSGETQYF.